One sample yielded the 32 T cell receptor beta chains listed below, sequenced in a study of shared clonotypes between healthy human individuals. Profiling relied on immunoSEQ multiplex PCR, and the TCRdb table lists in-frame clones only, not all of them. This sample has around 580,000 clones, with more than 95% found just once. In the naive CD8 group, cells lacked CD45RO and were positively selected for CCR7, so terminally differentiated effector memory CD45RA+ cells were left out. The specimen sequenced was naive CD8+ T cells sorted from blood. Every receptor here comes from a man between 25 and 39 years old in good health.

Only one count was recorded for this clone. The chain recombines TRBV28 with TRBJ2-7; D not certain. With 4 bases removed from V and 0 bases from J, the gap between germline ends came to 16 bases. Germline CDR1 MDHEN, CDR2 SYDVKM. The CDR3 loop spans 16 amino acids. CDR3 nucleotides: TGTGCCAGCAGTTCCTCAATCCGGTTTTACTCCTACGAGCAGTACTTC. Translated: CASSSSIRFYSYEQYF.

The rearrangement joins TRBV28 to TRBJ2-7; D ambiguous. V lost 5 bases and J lost 3, with 8 bases in between. CDR3 size: 12 residues. Germline V CDR1 and CDR2: MDHEN, SYDVKM. The CDR3 DNA reads as TGTGCCAGCAGTCCGACCCTCTACGAGCAGTACTTC. Residues: CASSPTLYEQYF.

The V gene is TRBV19, the J gene TRBJ2-2; D is perhaps TRBD1 (5 bases). V dropped 5 bases and J dropped 6 bases, with 13 bases sitting between them. Germline CDR1 and CDR2: LNHDA and SQIVND (reference sequence). This CDR3 is 14 amino acids long. The CDR3, as DNA: TGTGCCAGTAGTCCCCAGGGTCCCCCCGGGGAGCTGTTTTTT. It yields the protein CASSPQGPPGELFF.

V usage is TRBV9 and J usage is TRBJ2-3, with 9 bases aligning to TRBD1. The V gene end was trimmed by 3 bases and the J gene end by 1 base; junction bases not matched to a gene: 6. This CDR3 has 16 residues. The germline V gene has CDR1 SGDLS and CDR2 YYNGEE. CDR3 sequence reads: CASSGTGAKGTDTQYF. The CDR3 nucleotides read TGTGCCAGCAGCGGGACAGGGGCGAAAGGCACAGATACGCAGTATTTT.

The chain couples TRBV11-3 to TRBJ2-2, with D uncertain. The CDR3 loop spans 14 amino acids. Trimming shortened V by 4 bases and J by 7 bases, and 13 bases separated the two germline ends. Germline CDR1 SGHNT, CDR2 YENEEA. The CDR3 is CASSSASRVGELFF. The CDR3 DNA follows: TGTGCCAGCAGCTCGGCATCGCGTGTCGGGGAGCTGTTTTTT.

CDR3: CASSEDGTPYRDTQYF. DNA for the CDR3: TGTGCCAGCAGCGAAGATGGGACTCCGTACCGAGATACGCAGTATTTT. The chain couples TRBV7-8 to TRBJ2-3; tentatively, D is TRBD2 (6 bases). CDR1 and CDR2 (germline): SGHVS, FQNEAQ. This CDR3 is 16 amino acids long. Between the trimmed V and J ends, which lost 5 bases and 5 bases, there was a span of 20 bases.

The V gene is TRBV6-6, the J gene TRBJ2-7; unclear D gene. Germline values: CDR1 MNHNY, CDR2 SVGAGI (reference sequence). The CDR3 is made up of 12 amino acids. V was clipped by 0 bases and J by 3 bases, with 3 bases between them. The DNA of the CDR3 is TGTGCCAGCAGTTACTCCCTCTACGAGCAGTACTTC. Residues: CASSYSLYEQYF.

This clone appeared a single time. In nucleotides, the CDR3 is TGTGCCAGCAGTTTAGGGGCGGGAGTTGCTGCAGATACGCAGTATTTT. It yields the protein CASSLGAGVAADTQYF. The J gene is TRBJ2-3, the V gene TRBV27, with TRBD2 identical over 7 bases. The CDR3 runs to 16 residues. V lost 2 bases, J lost 4 bases, and 9 bases stayed unmatched. Germline V gene sequence: CDR1 MNHEY, CDR2 SMNVEV (reference sequence).

The J gene is TRBJ2-2, the V gene TRBV7-6; unclear D gene. Between the trimmed V and J ends, which lost 5 bases and 4 bases, there was a span of 17 bases. This CDR3 is built from 16 residues. Germline CDR1 and CDR2: SGHVS and FNYEAQ. CDR3 sequence (DNA): TGTGCCAGCAGCCCCCTAACAGCGTCGGCCACCGGGGAGCTGTTTTTT. Amino acids: CASSPLTASATGELFF. Filled out from reference TRBV7-6 and TRBJ2-2, the complete variable domain reads GAGVSQSPRYKVTKRGQDVALRCDPISGHVSLYWYRQALGQGPEFLTYFNYEAQQDKSGLPNDRFSAERPEGSISTLTIQRTEQRDSAMYRCASSPLTASATGELFFGEGSRLTVL.

The chain is built from TRBV27 and TRBJ2-1; D might be TRBD1 (5 bases). Germline V gives CDR1 MNHEY, CDR2 SMNVEV (reference sequence). The CDR3 covers 15 residues. Trimming took 5 bases from V and 3 from J, leaving 14 bases between them. This CDR3 is CASSPGSRNYNEQFF. In DNA, the CDR3 is TGTGCCAGCAGTCCAGGGTCCAGAAACTACAATGAGCAGTTCTTC.

The chain is built from TRBV28 and TRBJ1-4; D is ambiguous. The CDR3 runs 11 residues. V was pared by 6 bases and J by 1 base, with 0 bases between. CDR1 is MDHEN, CDR2 SYDVKM, per germline. DNA of the CDR3: TGTGCCAGCAGAACTAATGAAAAACTGTTTTTT. It translates to CASRTNEKLFF.

In nucleotides, the CDR3 is TGTGCCAGCAGCGGACTAGCGGGAGGTATAGAGCAGTACTTC. Protein sequence: CASSGLAGGIEQYF. The V call is TRBV6-5, the J call TRBJ2-7; 14 nucleotides match TRBD2. With 6 bases clipped from V and 7 bases from J, the junction kept 5 bases outside the gene matches. The CDR3 has 14 residues. Germline assignment: CDR1 MNHEY and CDR2 SVGAGI.

The chain is built from TRBV7-9 and TRBJ1-1; D not resolved. The V gene's germline CDR1 is SEHNR and CDR2 FQNEAQ (reference sequence). Deletions cut 1 base from V and 7 bases from J, with 16 bases between. CDR3 size: 15 residues. CDR3 in DNA: TGTGCCAGCAGCTTAGTTTGGGATATCCGTGGTGAAGCTTTCTTT. The encoded protein is CASSLVWDIRGEAFF.

The rearrangement joins TRBV14 to TRBJ1-4; no clear D. The CDR3 totals 12 residues. Trimming pared 1 base from V and 8 bases from J, leaving 5 bases between. Per germline, CDR1 SGHDN and CDR2 FVKESK. CDR3 in DNA: TGTGCCAGCAGCCAAGTAGGGGAAAAACTGTTTTTT. Protein product: CASSQVGEKLFF.

The gene calls are TRBV5-4 and TRBJ2-1; TRBD2 is a possible D gene (6 bases). The ends were cut back, 4 bases at V and 0 bases at J, with 20 bases in the middle. Germline CDR1 is SGHNT and CDR2 is YYREEE (reference sequence). The CDR3 extends over 18 amino acids. The CDR3 loop reads CASSPRLGGTDSYNEQFF. CDR3 nucleotides: TGTGCCAGCAGCCCCCGCTTAGGCGGGACCGACTCCTACAATGAGCAGTTCTTC.

V usage is TRBV15 and J usage is TRBJ2-7; D possibly corresponds to TRBD2 (5 bases). The V gene lost 1 base and the J gene lost 4 bases, with 14 bases spanning the gap. Per germline, CDR1 LNHNV and CDR2 YYDKDF (reference sequence). This CDR3 has 15 amino acids. CDR3 nucleotide sequence: TGTGCCACCAGCAGAGTGCTCGAGGGCCCGTACGAGCAGTACTTC. Its translation is CATSRVLEGPYEQYF.

V is TRBV28 and J is TRBJ2-5; 9 bases align to TRBD2. Germline loops: CDR1 MDHEN, CDR2 SYDVKM. The J segment lost 7 bases and the V segment lost 7 bases, leaving 13 bases of the junction unmatched. There are 15 residues in the CDR3. The CDR3 bases are TGTGCCAGCATCCCAGCTAGCGGGATTGGTGGGACCCAGTACTTC. As protein: CASIPASGIGGTQYF.

V is TRBV6-6 and J is TRBJ2-1; D gene uncertain. CDR3 size: 13 residues. V dropped 0 bases and J dropped 10 bases, with 10 bases sitting between them. The V gene's germline CDR1 is MNHNY and CDR2 SVGAGI (reference sequence). CDR3 sequence (DNA): TGTGCCAGCAGTTACTCTCGGATGAGGGAGCAGTTCTTC. Its protein product is CASSYSRMREQFF.

The rearrangement joins TRBV7-9 to TRBJ2-1, with 9 bases aligning to TRBD1. The CDR3 length is 16 residues. CDR1 SEHNR and CDR2 FQNEAQ come from the germline V gene (reference sequence). V lost 5 bases and J lost 6; bases outside the gene matches: 11. As DNA, the CDR3 is TGTGCCAGCAGCCAAACCGGGACAGGGATAGCCAATGAGCAGTTCTTC. It encodes CASSQTGTGIANEQFF.

Here the CDR3 reads CASSLDGAANEKLFF. The CDR3 coding sequence is TGCGCCAGCAGCTTGGATGGGGCGGCTAATGAAAAACTGTTTTTT. V usage is TRBV5-1 and J usage is TRBJ1-4; TRBD1 might be the D (5 bases). This CDR3 contains 15 residues. The germline V and J ends were trimmed by 0 bases and 3 bases, with 9 bases remaining between them. Germline V gene sequence: CDR1 SGHRS, CDR2 YFSETQ.

V usage is TRBV6-6 and J usage is TRBJ2-7; D is unclear. The CDR3 spans 13 residues. V lost 4 bases to trimming and J lost 0 bases, with 7 bases between them. Germline CDR1 MNHNY, CDR2 SVGAGI (reference sequence). CDR3 sequence: CASSSQGSYEQYF. The DNA of the CDR3 is TGTGCCAGCAGTTCCCAAGGCTCCTACGAGCAGTACTTC.

The V gene is TRBV7-9, the J gene TRBJ2-2; possible D gene TRBD1, 5 bases. The CDR3 sequence is 15 residues long. Germline values: CDR1 SEHNR, CDR2 FQNEAQ (reference sequence). With 6 bases removed from V and 0 bases from J, the gap between germline ends came to 11 bases. CDR3 in amino acids: CASSSTAPNTGELFF. CDR3 nucleotides: TGTGCCAGCAGTTCGACAGCCCCGAACACCGGGGAGCTGTTTTTT.

This rearrangement joins TRBV10-2 to TRBJ2-3, with D tentatively TRBD1 or TRBD2 (6 bases each). The CDR3 is 14 residues long. Germline CDR1 and CDR2: WSHSY and SAAADI. V was trimmed by 3 bases and J by 4 bases, leaving 11 bases between them. The CDR3 DNA sequence: TGCGCCAGCAGTGAAGGGGGGTTGGCAGATACGCAGTATTTT. This gives the protein CASSEGGLADTQYF.

The CDR3 sequence: CASSPRGNNQPQHF. CDR3 bases: TGTGCCAGCAGCCCAAGGGGGAACAATCAGCCCCAGCATTTT. The rearrangement joins TRBV28 to TRBJ1-5, with D possibly TRBD1 on 6 matching bases. This CDR3 region has 14 residues. CDR1 and CDR2 (germline): MDHEN, SYDVKM. Trimming took off 6 bases at V and 3 bases at J, with 12 bases between the two ends.

The chain employs TRBV15 and TRBJ1-5, with 7 nucleotides matching TRBD1. The V and J ends lost 4 bases and 0 bases, in that order; junction bases with no gene match: 12. The CDR3 runs to 18 residues. Germline V gives CDR1 LNHNV, CDR2 YYDKDF (reference sequence). The CDR3 DNA follows: TGTGCCACCAGCACAGTGGGGACAGTCGACTATAGCAATCAGCCCCAGCATTTT. It codes for CATSTVGTVDYSNQPQHF.

The genes are TRBV27 and TRBJ1-4; TRBD1 is a possible D gene (5 bases). The germline gives CDR1 MNHEY, CDR2 SMNVEV (reference sequence). The CDR3 loop spans 18 amino acids. V lost 1 base and J 0 bases, leaving 15 bases between the germline ends. Here the CDR3 reads CASSLLNVLGATNEKLFF. As DNA, the CDR3 is TGTGCCAGCAGTTTATTGAACGTTCTGGGGGCAACTAATGAAAAACTGTTTTTT.

This chain uses TRBV7-3 with TRBJ2-3, with unresolved D. V was shortened by 5 bases and J by 5 bases, with 11 bases between the two germline ends. CDR1 and CDR2 from the germline V gene are SGHTA and FQGTGA. The CDR3 runs to 13 residues. The CDR3 DNA reads as TGTGCCAGCAGCCCCCAATCGGGAGATACGCAGTATTTT. Protein sequence: CASSPQSGDTQYF. Together with reference TRBV7-3 and TRBJ2-3, the CDR3 gives the full variable domain: GAGVSQTPSNKVTEKGKYVELRCDPISGHTALYWYRQSLGQGPEFLIYFQGTGAADDSGLPNDRFFAVRPEGSVSTLKIQRTERGDSAVYLCASSPQSGDTQYFGPGTRLTVL.

Details on this clone: The same CDR3 also results from other DNA sequences found in this sample. This rearrangement joins TRBV5-1 to TRBJ2-2; D call uncertain. V was shortened by 0 bases and J by 7 bases, with 1 base between the two germline ends. The CDR3 is 11 residues long. Germline-derived CDR1 and CDR2 are SGHRS and YFSETQ. CDR3 in amino acids: CASSLDGELFF. The DNA for the CDR3 is TGCGCCAGCAGCTTGGACGGGGAGCTGTTTTTT.

Concerning this clone itself: The germline gene is not matched at one end of the junction; a read error may be the cause. The chain uses TRBV7-9 and TRBJ2-7; D may be TRBD2 (6 bases). This CDR3 has 11 amino acids. Germline V CDR1 and CDR2: SEHNR, FQNEAQ (reference sequence). The CDR3 spells CASSKGTLLDF. DNA of the CDR3: TGTGCCAGCAGCAAAGGGACTCTCCTCGACTTC.

V gene TRBV6-1 combines with J gene TRBJ1-2, with no clear D. Germline lookup yields CDR1 MNHNS and CDR2 SASEGT. Trimming cost V 6 bases and J 0 bases, with 11 bases left between them. CDR3 length: 14 amino acids. CDR3 sequence: CASRRGDANYGYTF. CDR3 DNA sequence: TGTGCCAGCAGGCGGGGAGACGCTAACTATGGCTACACCTTC.

The genes are TRBV6-5 and TRBJ1-1; D perhaps matches TRBD1 (6 bases). Looked up from germline, CDR1 is MNHEY and CDR2 is SVGAGI. Trimming left V 0 bases short and J 4 bases short, with 12 bases between. CDR3 size: 15 residues. CDR3 sequence reads: CASSYSGGQVTEAFF. In DNA form, the CDR3 reads TGTGCCAGCAGTTACTCGGGGGGGCAGGTCACTGAAGCTTTCTTT.

In its sample, this clone was seen once. The rearrangement uses TRBV15 and TRBJ2-5; 7 bases map to TRBD1. The CDR3 sequence is 16 residues long. V lost 3 bases to trimming and J lost 4 bases; unmatched junction nucleotides: 11. The germline gives CDR1 LNHNV, CDR2 YYDKDF (reference sequence). The CDR3 protein is CATSRMTGWGGETQYF. CDR3 sequence (DNA): TGTGCCACCAGCAGGATGACAGGGTGGGGTGGAGAGACCCAGTACTTC.